A selection of T cell receptor beta chains follows, all from one sample in a study of blood T cell repertoires in COVID-19. Here immunoSEQ multiplex PCR was the method, and the copy in TCRdb shows in-frame clones only, minus some. The sample yields 400,000 to 550,000 clones, 85% to 90% seen once. Sequencing was carried out using peripheral blood. The receptors were sampled from a woman in her thirties with acute or convalescent COVID-19. Both conserved end residues are part of each CDR3. Fields, in order: J gene, CDR3 length, clone size, V gene, D gene, CDR3 protein, CDR3 DNA. D genes are given only for firm matches. Part of the rows lack a size; the others show once, few, many or a class for expanded clones.

J gene: TRBJ1-2; CDR3 length: 15; clone size: .; V gene: TRBV11-2; D gene: TRBD1; CDR3 protein: CASSSGQGGHYGYTF; CDR3 DNA: TGTGCCAGCAGCTCAGGACAGGGAGGTCACTATGGCTACACCTTC
J gene: TRBJ2-3; CDR3 length: 14; clone size: .; V gene: TRBV18; D gene: TRBD1; CDR3 protein: CASSPGTEADTQYF; CDR3 DNA: TGTGCCAGCTCACCTGGGACAGAAGCAGATACGCAGTATTTT
J gene: TRBJ2-2; CDR3 length: 14; clone size: .; V gene: TRBV6-6; D gene: .; CDR3 protein: CASSYSPFSGELFF; CDR3 DNA: TGTGCCAGCAGTTACTCTCCGTTTTCCGGGGAGCTGTTTTTT
J gene: TRBJ2-7; CDR3 length: 14; clone size: .; V gene: TRBV27; D gene: TRBD1; CDR3 protein: CASSLDYRGLEQYF; CDR3 DNA: TGTGCCAGCAGTTTGGATTACAGGGGGCTCGAGCAGTACTTC
J gene: TRBJ2-4; CDR3 length: 15; clone size: .; V gene: TRBV28; D gene: .; CDR3 protein: CASRGYPLAKNIQYF; CDR3 DNA: TGTGCCAGCCGAGGATACCCACTAGCCAAAAACATTCAGTACTTC
J gene: TRBJ2-7; CDR3 length: 13; clone size: .; V gene: TRBV27; D gene: .; CDR3 protein: CASSYQSSYEQYF; CDR3 DNA: TGTGCCAGCAGTTACCAGTCATCCTACGAGCAGTACTTC
J gene: TRBJ2-3; CDR3 length: 18; clone size: .; V gene: TRBV3-1/TRBV3-2; D gene: TRBD2; CDR3 protein: CASSQDFGGGLSTDTQYF; CDR3 DNA: TGTGCCAGCAGCCAAGATTTCGGGGGGGGACTGAGCACAGATACGCAGTATTTT
J gene: TRBJ2-2; CDR3 length: 16; clone size: .; V gene: TRBV6-1; D gene: TRBD2; CDR3 protein: CASSGLIAGAGGELFF; CDR3 DNA: TGTGCCAGCAGTGGATTGATAGCGGGGGCGGGCGGGGAGCTGTTTTTT
J gene: TRBJ2-3; CDR3 length: 16; clone size: .; V gene: TRBV10-3; D gene: TRBD2; CDR3 protein: CAISAHRGGVPDTQYF; CDR3 DNA: TGTGCCATCAGTGCTCATCGGGGGGGCGTCCCAGATACGCAGTATTTT
J gene: TRBJ2-5; CDR3 length: 14; clone size: .; V gene: TRBV27; D gene: .; CDR3 protein: CASSLQGFQETQYF; CDR3 DNA: TGTGCCAGCAGTTTACAGGGATTTCAAGAGACCCAGTACTTC
J gene: TRBJ2-3; CDR3 length: 16; clone size: .; V gene: TRBV27; D gene: TRBD1; CDR3 protein: CASSPTGQGGTDTQYF; CDR3 DNA: TGTGCCAGCAGCCCCACAGGGCAGGGGGGCACAGATACGCAGTATTTT
J gene: TRBJ1-5; CDR3 length: 15; clone size: .; V gene: TRBV10-3; D gene: .; CDR3 protein: CAISANQGGNQPQHF; CDR3 DNA: TGTGCCATCAGTGCAAATCAGGGAGGGAATCAGCCCCAGCATTTT
J gene: TRBJ2-5; CDR3 length: 15; clone size: .; V gene: TRBV6-6; D gene: TRBD2; CDR3 protein: CASRAGTSRKETQYF; CDR3 DNA: TGTGCCAGCAGAGCCGGGACTAGCAGAAAAGAGACCCAGTACTTC
J gene: TRBJ1-5; CDR3 length: 16; clone size: .; V gene: TRBV6-1; D gene: TRBD1; CDR3 protein: CASSVHRGVSNQPQHF; CDR3 DNA: TGTGCCAGCAGTGTCCACAGGGGAGTTAGCAATCAGCCCCAGCATTTT
J gene: TRBJ2-2; CDR3 length: 18; clone size: once; V gene: TRBV21-1; D gene: .; CDR3 protein: CASIRRKGGERNTGELFF; CDR3 DNA: TGTGCCAGCATCCGCCGAAAGGGGGGGGAGAGGAACACCGGGGAGCTGTTTTTT
J gene: TRBJ2-7; CDR3 length: 13; clone size: .; V gene: TRBV11-2; D gene: .; CDR3 protein: CASNIKGSGEQYF; CDR3 DNA: TGTGCCAGCAACATTAAGGGGTCTGGGGAGCAGTACTTC
J gene: TRBJ2-7; CDR3 length: 14; clone size: .; V gene: TRBV7-9; D gene: .; CDR3 protein: CASSPRQVPYEQYF; CDR3 DNA: TGTGCCAGCAGCCCCCGACAGGTCCCCTACGAGCAGTACTTC
J gene: TRBJ2-5; CDR3 length: 15; clone size: .; V gene: TRBV7-9; D gene: .; CDR3 protein: CASSLVSPGRETQYF; CDR3 DNA: TGTGCCAGCAGCTTAGTTTCGCCAGGCCGGGAGACCCAGTACTTC
J gene: TRBJ2-7; CDR3 length: 14; clone size: .; V gene: TRBV5-4; D gene: TRBD2; CDR3 protein: CASSLSGGLFEQYF; CDR3 DNA: TGTGCCAGCAGCCTTAGCGGGGGCCTCTTCGAGCAGTACTTC
J gene: TRBJ2-5; CDR3 length: 17; clone size: .; V gene: TRBV7-3; D gene: .; CDR3 protein: CASSLGAPPVDQETQYF; CDR3 DNA: TGTGCCAGCAGCCTAGGGGCCCCACCAGTGGACCAAGAGACCCAGTACTTC
J gene: TRBJ2-5; CDR3 length: 12; clone size: .; V gene: TRBV12-3/TRBV12-4; D gene: .; CDR3 protein: CASSPYPGVQYF; CDR3 DNA: TGTGCCAGCAGTCCGTACCCAGGGGTTCAGTACTTC
J gene: TRBJ2-7; CDR3 length: 16; clone size: once; V gene: TRBV7-2; D gene: TRBD2; CDR3 protein: CASSWGASGGAYEQYF; CDR3 DNA: TGTGCCAGCAGCTGGGGAGCTAGCGGGGGGGCCTACGAGCAGTACTTC
J gene: TRBJ2-1; CDR3 length: 18; clone size: .; V gene: TRBV5-1; D gene: TRBD1; CDR3 protein: CASSWGGDRPRKGNEQFF; CDR3 DNA: TGCGCCAGCAGCTGGGGTGGGGACAGACCTCGGAAGGGGAATGAGCAGTTCTTC
J gene: TRBJ2-1; CDR3 length: 18; clone size: .; V gene: TRBV5-6; D gene: TRBD2; CDR3 protein: CASSSGLAGGQIGNEQFF; CDR3 DNA: TGTGCCAGCAGCTCGGGACTAGCGGGGGGGCAGATCGGCAATGAGCAGTTCTTC
J gene: TRBJ1-5; CDR3 length: 15; clone size: .; V gene: TRBV5-1; D gene: TRBD1; CDR3 protein: CASSLEGGSNQPQHF; CDR3 DNA: TGCGCCAGCAGCTTGGAAGGGGGCAGCAATCAGCCCCAGCATTTT
J gene: TRBJ1-2; CDR3 length: 15; clone size: .; V gene: TRBV25-1; D gene: TRBD1; CDR3 protein: CASSGPGTGPYGYTF; CDR3 DNA: TGTGCCAGCAGTGGCCCTGGGACAGGGCCTTATGGCTACACCTTC
J gene: TRBJ2-1; CDR3 length: 15; clone size: .; V gene: TRBV7-3; D gene: TRBD2; CDR3 protein: CASSAAGGLGNEQFF; CDR3 DNA: TGTGCCAGCAGCGCAGCGGGGGGCCTCGGGAATGAGCAGTTCTTC
J gene: TRBJ2-2; CDR3 length: 15; clone size: .; V gene: TRBV30; D gene: TRBD2; CDR3 protein: CAWSGAGGFTGELFF; CDR3 DNA: TGTGCCTGGAGTGGAGCGGGGGGGTTCACCGGGGAGCTGTTTTTT
J gene: TRBJ1-1; CDR3 length: 14; clone size: .; V gene: TRBV2; D gene: .; CDR3 protein: CASSALGENTEAFF; CDR3 DNA: TGTGCCAGCAGTGCATTAGGAGAGAACACTGAAGCTTTCTTT
J gene: TRBJ2-2; CDR3 length: 16; clone size: .; V gene: TRBV11-3; D gene: TRBD2; CDR3 protein: CASSLTSGGAAGELFF; CDR3 DNA: TGTGCCAGCAGCTTAACTAGCGGGGGGGCCGCCGGGGAGCTGTTTTTT
J gene: TRBJ1-3; CDR3 length: 15; clone size: .; V gene: TRBV5-4; D gene: .; CDR3 protein: CASSLAGVSGNTIYF; CDR3 DNA: TGTGCCAGCAGCTTGGCCGGGGTCTCTGGAAACACCATATATTTT
J gene: TRBJ1-5; CDR3 length: 14; clone size: .; V gene: TRBV6-5; D gene: TRBD1; CDR3 protein: CASTTTGARQPQHF; CDR3 DNA: TGTGCCAGCACCACTACAGGGGCTAGGCAGCCCCAGCATTTT
J gene: TRBJ2-2; CDR3 length: 12; clone size: .; V gene: TRBV7-9; D gene: .; CDR3 protein: CASSLSSGELFF; CDR3 DNA: TGTGCCAGCAGCTTATCCAGCGGGGAGCTGTTTTTT
J gene: TRBJ2-2; CDR3 length: 9; clone size: .; V gene: TRBV7-9; D gene: .; CDR3 protein: CATDSELFF; CDR3 DNA: TGTGCCACAGATAGCGAGCTGTTTTTT
J gene: TRBJ2-2; CDR3 length: 14; clone size: .; V gene: TRBV7-6; D gene: .; CDR3 protein: CASSSQSGVGELFF; CDR3 DNA: TGTGCCAGCAGCTCACAGAGCGGTGTCGGGGAGCTGTTTTTT
J gene: TRBJ2-1; CDR3 length: 12; clone size: .; V gene: TRBV11-2; D gene: .; CDR3 protein: CASSTSGNEQFF; CDR3 DNA: .
J gene: TRBJ2-5; CDR3 length: 16; clone size: .; V gene: TRBV28; D gene: TRBD1; CDR3 protein: CASSLLGQGFGETQYF; CDR3 DNA: TGTGCCAGCAGTTTGCTGGGACAGGGGTTCGGAGAGACCCAGTACTTC
J gene: TRBJ1-3; CDR3 length: 16; clone size: .; V gene: TRBV5-1; D gene: .; CDR3 protein: CASSSEQRASGNTIYF; CDR3 DNA: TGCGCCAGCAGCTCGGAGCAGCGTGCCTCTGGAAACACCATATATTTT
J gene: TRBJ2-7; CDR3 length: 15; clone size: .; V gene: TRBV27; D gene: .; CDR3 protein: CASSLGAGSIYEQYF; CDR3 DNA: TGTGCCAGCAGTTTAGGGGCAGGATCAATTTACGAGCAGTACTTC
J gene: TRBJ2-2; CDR3 length: 16; clone size: .; V gene: TRBV18; D gene: .; CDR3 protein: CASSPAGIPNTGELFF; CDR3 DNA: TGTGCCAGCTCACCCGCCGGGATTCCGAACACCGGGGAGCTGTTTTTT
J gene: TRBJ1-6; CDR3 length: 13; clone size: .; V gene: TRBV6-5; D gene: TRBD1; CDR3 protein: CASSQGKDSPLHF; CDR3 DNA: TGTGCCAGCTCACAGGGGAAAGATTCACCCCTCCACTTT
J gene: TRBJ1-1; CDR3 length: 13; clone size: .; V gene: TRBV12-3/TRBV12-4; D gene: .; CDR3 protein: CASSLSRFTEAFF; CDR3 DNA: TGTGCCAGCAGTTTATCTCGGTTCACTGAAGCTTTCTTT
J gene: TRBJ2-5; CDR3 length: 16; clone size: .; V gene: TRBV19; D gene: TRBD1; CDR3 protein: CASSISLQGAQETQYF; CDR3 DNA: TGTGCCAGTAGTATTTCTCTACAGGGGGCCCAAGAGACCCAGTACTTC
J gene: TRBJ1-1; CDR3 length: 14; clone size: .; V gene: TRBV6-2/TRBV6-3; D gene: .; CDR3 protein: CASSYVDKNTEAFF; CDR3 DNA: TGTGCCAGCAGTTACGTCGACAAGAACACTGAAGCTTTCTTT
J gene: TRBJ1-6; CDR3 length: 14; clone size: .; V gene: TRBV6-1; D gene: .; CDR3 protein: CASSEVWSGAGIHF; CDR3 DNA: TGTGCCAGCAGTGAAGTCTGGAGTGGGGCAGGGATCCACTTT
J gene: TRBJ1-5; CDR3 length: 14; clone size: once; V gene: TRBV2; D gene: .; CDR3 protein: CASSEGPFNQPQHF; CDR3 DNA: TGTGCCAGCAGTGAAGGGCCGTTCAATCAGCCCCAGCATTTT
J gene: TRBJ2-3; CDR3 length: 17; clone size: .; V gene: TRBV9; D gene: .; CDR3 protein: CASSVGGGPRGTDTQYF; CDR3 DNA: TGTGCCAGCAGCGTAGGCGGGGGCCCGAGGGGCACAGATACGCAGTATTTT
J gene: TRBJ1-3; CDR3 length: 16; clone size: .; V gene: TRBV7-8; D gene: .; CDR3 protein: CASSFLTTDSGNTIYF; CDR3 DNA: TGTGCCAGCAGTTTCTTGACGACAGACTCTGGAAACACCATATATTTT
J gene: TRBJ2-3; CDR3 length: 18; clone size: .; V gene: TRBV24-1; D gene: .; CDR3 protein: CATSDLHGQFTSTDTQYF; CDR3 DNA: TGTGCCACCAGTGATTTGCATGGGCAGTTCACTAGCACAGATACGCAGTATTTT
J gene: TRBJ1-3; CDR3 length: 16; clone size: .; V gene: TRBV9; D gene: .; CDR3 protein: CASSVQGTTAGNTIYF; CDR3 DNA: TGTGCCAGCAGCGTACAGGGGACGACAGCTGGAAACACCATATATTTT
J gene: TRBJ1-2; CDR3 length: 13; clone size: .; V gene: TRBV25-1; D gene: TRBD1; CDR3 protein: CASSDSHRGSYTF; CDR3 DNA: TGTGCCAGCAGTGATTCACACAGGGGAAGCTACACCTTC